These 2 T cell receptor beta chains share one sample of origin, sequenced in a study of CD8+CD57+ T cells in acquired aplastic anemia. According to the study, genomic DNA was the template for TCR beta VDJ and CDR3 profiling. TCRdb fed the reads into MiXCR, producing one record per CDR3 protein. The sample gives 400,000 to 500,000 distinct CDR3 sequences, about two thirds of which show up once; 3.5% to 4.5% is in the top ten. Sequenced input: sorted CD4+, CD8+, or CD8+CD57+ T cells (not recorded which) from PBMCs. The receptor set was obtained from a human donor in good health, serving as a control.

As regards this clonotype: The junction departs from the called germline gene at one end, perhaps through a read error. This sequence joins TRBV20-1 and TRBJ2-5; no clear D gene. This CDR3 is built from 13 residues. CDR1 is DFQATT and CDR2 is SNEGSKA in the germline V gene (reference sequence). The CDR3 protein is CSARDETEESQYF. In nucleotides, the CDR3 is TGCAGTGCTAGAGATGAAACAGAAGAGTCCCAGTACTTC.

The rearrangement uses TRBV6-1 and TRBJ2-7, with 13 bases aligning to TRBD2. The length of the CDR3 is 14 residues. Germline values: CDR1 MNHNS, CDR2 SASEGT. The V segment lost 7 bases and the J segment 3 bases; nucleotides outside the gene matches: 3. The CDR3 here is CASIRTSGGYEQYF. DNA of the CDR3: TGTGCCAGCATAAGGACTAGCGGGGGCTACGAGCAGTACTTC.